There are a few counts of the clone carrying this TCR beta chain. Germline assignment: CDR1 MNHNS and CDR2 SASEGT. CDR3 length equals 16 residues. The ends were cut back, 3 bases at V and 2 bases at J, with 16 bases in the middle. In the authors' methods: For nucleated cells, counts were estimated from reference gene primer amplification. Sequencing was performed with immunoSEQ multiplex PCR; in TCRdb, only in-frame clones are kept and a portion is missing. That table is the source of V, J and clone size, and D and trimming were worked out from the DNA. This table holds about 47,000 clones, around 90% found once. The data are from a study of blood T cell repertoires in COVID-19.

Sequencing was done on a sample of peripheral blood. The genes are TRBV6-1 and TRBJ1-2; unclear D gene. The origin of this receptor is a man aged 45 to 65 with active COVID-19. The CDR3 here is CASSDLRGRENYGYTF. The CDR3 DNA reads TGTGCCAGCAGTGATTTGAGAGGGCGGGAGAACTATGGCTACACCTTC.